The 27 T cell receptor beta chains given below trace back to one sample, sequenced in a study of T cell repertoires in cytomegalovirus infection. Antigens of these TCRs are unknown. TCRdb used MiXCR to reprocess the reads, holding one entry per CDR3 protein. The sample lists fewer than 850,000 distinct CDR3 sequences, under 35% occurring once. Sample: cultured CD8+ T cells from PBMCs, taken from culture after CMV antigen stimulation. These receptors were collected from a human donor in good health (CMV status not recorded). Some clones in this sample may be carry-over from other donors' samples.

This chain connects TRBV7-9 to TRBJ2-7; D is possibly TRBD1 (6 bases). This CDR3 contains 12 residues. Germline CDR1 SEHNR, CDR2 FQNEAQ (reference sequence). V lost 5 bases to trimming and J lost 6 bases, with 11 bases between them. The CDR3 loop is CASSPGAGEQYV. The CDR3 nucleotides are TGTGCCAGCAGCCCAGGGGCTGGCGAGCAGTACGTC.

CDR3 sequence reads: CASKKSNTEAFF. CDR3 coding DNA: TGTGCCAGCAAAAAAAGTAACACTGAAGCTTTCTTT. The chain couples TRBV27 to TRBJ1-1; D not resolved. Germline loops: CDR1 MNHEY, CDR2 SMNVEV (reference sequence). This CDR3 contains 12 residues. Trimming removed 7 bases at V and 2 bases at J, with 8 bases between.

This chain uses TRBV7-9 with TRBJ1-6; 7 nucleotides align to TRBD1. Germline lookup yields CDR1 SEHNR and CDR2 FQNEAQ (reference sequence). There are 10 residues in the CDR3. CDR3 sequence: CVTGDSPLHF. DNA of the CDR3: TGTGTAACAGGGGATTCACCCCTCCACTTT.

The rearrangement joins TRBV3-1 to TRBJ2-1; TRBD1 matches 7 bases. The V and J ends lost 3 bases and 9 bases, in that order; junction bases with no gene match: 8. CDR1 is LGHDT and CDR2 is YNNKEL in the germline V gene (reference sequence). The CDR3 covers 14 residues. CDR3 residues: CASSHLGTVSEQFF. The CDR3 nucleotides are TGTGCCAGCAGCCACCTAGGGACAGTCAGTGAGCAGTTCTTC.

V gene TRBV7-6 combines with J gene TRBJ2-7; perhaps TRBD2 as D (5 bases). CDR3 length equals 14 residues. Looked up from germline, CDR1 is SGHVS and CDR2 is FNYEAQ. With 2 bases removed from V and 1 base from J, the gap between germline ends came to 9 bases. CDR3 DNA: TGTGCCAGCAGCTTAAACAGCGGTTCCTACGAGCAGTACGTC. This encodes CASSLNSGSYEQYV.

This sequence joins TRBV6-5 and TRBJ2-3, with unresolved D. Germline V lookup: CDR1 MNHEY, CDR2 SVGAGI. The CDR3 contains 12 residues. V dropped 7 bases and J dropped 4 bases, with 9 bases sitting between them. The CDR3 protein is CASTFSPDTQYF. The CDR3 DNA is TGTGCCAGCACTTTCTCCCCAGATACGCAGTATTTT.

The V and J genes are TRBV6-6 and TRBJ1-1; maybe TRBD1 (5 bases). This CDR3 spans 13 amino acids. V lost 4 bases and J lost 3, with 9 bases in between. Looked up from germline, CDR1 is MNHNY and CDR2 is SVGAGI (reference sequence). In nucleotides, the CDR3 is TGTGCCAGCAGTTGGAGGGGTTACACTGAAGCTTTCTTT. Amino acids: CASSWRGYTEAFF.

Only a few counts were recorded for this clonotype. The chain combines TRBV6-4 with TRBJ2-7; TRBD2 agrees at 7 bases. CDR1 MRHNA and CDR2 SNTAGT come from the germline V gene. The CDR3 runs 15 residues. V shed 8 bases and J 3 bases; nucleotides not matched to a gene: 13. CDR3 sequence (DNA): TGTGCCAGCGGAAGAGTAGGCAGGGAGGGCTACGAGCAGTACGTC. It is translated as CASGRVGREGYEQYV.

This clonotype was detected only a few times. Here the CDR3 DNA reads TGTGCCAGCAGTCCCTCCTCCCGGGGCTACACCTTC. Translation: CASSPSSRGYTF. The rearrangement joins TRBV3-1 to TRBJ1-2; D gene unclear. Germline V gives CDR1 LGHDT, CDR2 YNNKEL (reference sequence). Trimming took off 6 bases at V and 8 bases at J, with 13 bases between the two ends. This CDR3 is built from 12 residues.

V and J are TRBV19 and TRBJ2-2; D might be TRBD1 (6 bases). The CDR3 sequence is 12 residues long. Germline CDR1 and CDR2: LNHDA and SQIVND (reference sequence). V was cut by 10 bases and J by 9 bases, with 15 bases left in between. The CDR3, as DNA: TGTGCCACCCAGGGGTGGAGAAGGGAGCTGTTTTTT. It translates to CATQGWRRELFF.

V and J are TRBV7-9 and TRBJ1-1; D remains unclear. The V and J ends lost 2 bases and 1 base respectively, with 11 bases between them. CDR3 length equals 15 residues. Germline loops: CDR1 SEHNR, CDR2 FQNEAQ (reference sequence). In DNA form, the CDR3 reads TGTGCCAGCAGCTTACGTCCTACCCCGAACACTGAAGCTTTCTTT. Amino acid sequence: CASSLRPTPNTEAFF.

This clonotype occurred a few times. This chain links TRBV2 with TRBJ2-2; unclear D gene. V gave up 8 bases and J gave up 4 bases, with 11 bases separating them. The germline gives CDR1 SNHLY, CDR2 FYNNEI. This CDR3 is 13 amino acids long. CDR3 loop: CASDQTGTGELFF. The DNA of the CDR3 is TGTGCCAGCGACCAGACTGGCACCGGGGAGCTGTTTTTT. Filled out from reference TRBV2 and TRBJ2-2, the complete variable domain reads EPEVTQTPSHQVTQMGQEVILRCVPISNHLYFYWYRQILGQKVEFLVSFYNNEISEKSEIFDDQFSVERPDGSNFTLKIRSTKLEDSAMYFCASDQTGTGELFFGEGSRLTVL.

This clonotype appeared a few times. The rearrangement links TRBV10-3 to TRBJ1-4, with D possibly being TRBD1 (5 bases). This CDR3 region has 15 residues. Per germline, CDR1 ENHRY and CDR2 SYGVKD. Deletions cut 6 bases from V and 7 bases from J, with 18 bases between. CDR3 sequence (DNA): TGTGCCATCAGGGATGGCAGGGCGCAGGGTGAAAAACTGTTTTTT. Translated: CAIRDGRAQGEKLFF.

This clonotype was seen a few times. V usage is TRBV11-3 and J usage is TRBJ1-1; the match to TRBD1 covers 8 bases. Trimming took 2 bases from V and 4 from J; bases not matched to a gene: 9. This CDR3 is built from 16 residues. CDR1 and CDR2 (germline): SGHNT, YENEEA. CDR3 sequence: CASSLMAGGAGTEAFF. The CDR3 DNA reads TGTGCCAGCAGCTTAATGGCAGGGGGCGCGGGCACTGAAGCTTTCTTT.

V usage is TRBV7-9 and J usage is TRBJ2-1, with TRBD2 matching over 8 bases. Germline V gives CDR1 SEHNR, CDR2 FQNEAQ (reference sequence). The CDR3 totals 15 residues. Unmatched junction bases numbered 10, after V lost 4 bases and J lost 8 bases. In DNA form, the CDR3 reads TGTGCCAGCAGCTCCAGGTCGGGGGGGCTACATGAGCAGTTCTTC. Amino acids: CASSSRSGGLHEQFF.

This clonotype was seen a few times. The chain carries TRBV5-1 and TRBJ2-2; no firm D call. Germline V gene sequence: CDR1 SGHRS, CDR2 YFSETQ. The V gene lost 6 bases and the J gene lost 4 bases, with 10 bases spanning the gap. The CDR3 contains 13 residues. The CDR3 is CASITTGTGELFF. The CDR3, as DNA: TGCGCCAGCATCACAACGGGCACCGGGGAGCTGTTTTTT.

A few counts support this clonotype. The J gene is TRBJ2-1, the V gene TRBV6-1; 11 bases line up with TRBD2. After removal of 4 bases from V and 6 bases from J, the junction contained 8 bases not matched to a gene. The germline V gene encodes CDR1 MNHNS and CDR2 SASEGT. This CDR3 has 16 residues. Written as DNA, the CDR3 is TGTGCCAGCAGTGGCCCGACACTAGCGGGGGTCAATGAGCAGTTCTTC. Encoded protein: CASSGPTLAGVNEQFF.

This chain uses TRBV28 with TRBJ2-2, with 7 bases that match TRBD1. This CDR3 region has 14 residues. With 7 bases clipped from V and 1 base from J, the junction kept 3 bases outside the gene matches. Germline loops: CDR1 MDHEN, CDR2 SYDVKM. This CDR3 is CASNHRGNTGELFF. CDR3 nucleotides: TGTGCCAGCAACCACAGGGGGAACACCGGGGAGCTGTTTTTT.

This chain links TRBV4-3 with TRBJ2-3; D call uncertain. The CDR3 extends over 18 amino acids. Germline values: CDR1 LGHNA, CDR2 YSLEER. V was trimmed by 0 bases and J by 0 bases, leaving 16 bases between them. The CDR3 here is CASSQDKTALLSTDTQYF. In DNA, the CDR3 is TGCGCCAGCAGCCAAGATAAGACCGCACTCCTCAGCACAGATACGCAGTATTTT.

The chain employs TRBV3-1 and TRBJ1-3; no clear D. This CDR3 has 13 amino acids. CDR1 is LGHDT, CDR2 YNNKEL, per germline (reference sequence). V lost 3 bases and J 9 bases, leaving 12 bases between the germline ends. CDR3 residues: CASSHYGSGTIYF. The CDR3 nucleotides read TGTGCCAGCAGCCACTATGGTAGCGGCACCATATATTTT.

As regards this clonotype: Possible read error: a much larger clone is one base away. The rearrangement uses TRBV7-3 and TRBJ2-2; no reliable D call. The CDR3 extends over 13 amino acids. V lost 3 bases, J lost 6 bases, and 8 bases lay in between. From germline, CDR1 is SGHTA and CDR2 FQGTGA. For the CDR3, the DNA is TGTGCCAGCAGCTTTGGGCTTCCCGGGGAGCTGTTTTTT. Translation: CASSFGLPGELFF.

The table lists this clonotype with a few counts. The J gene is TRBJ1-4, the V gene TRBV27; D unresolved. CDR1 is MNHEY and CDR2 is SMNVEV in the germline V gene (reference sequence). Trimming removed 3 bases at V and 3 bases at J, with 11 bases between. The CDR3 loop spans 15 amino acids. The CDR3 reads CASSFIGTANEKLFF. In nucleotides, the CDR3 is TGTGCCAGCAGTTTCATAGGAACGGCTAATGAAAAACTGTTTTTT.

On this clonotype: Because it lacks the conserved phenylalanine or tryptophan at the end, this CDR3 is likely a read error. V usage is TRBV7-6 and J usage is TRBJ1-2; 10 nucleotides line up with TRBD1. The germline V gene has CDR1 SGHVS and CDR2 FNYEAQ. The CDR3 consists of 17 residues. Germline trimming cut 5 bases from V and 5 bases from J; bases unmatched to any gene: 14. The CDR3 region is CASSPTTGTGVLYGYTL. The DNA for the CDR3 is TGTGCCAGCAGCCCGACCACCGGGACAGGGGTCCTTTATGGCTACACCCTC.

This clonotype showed up many times. The chain uses TRBV7-3 and TRBJ2-6; no firm D call. Between the trimmed V and J ends, which lost 3 bases and 1 base, there was a span of 7 bases. The V gene's germline CDR1 is SGHTA and CDR2 FQGTGA. The CDR3 spans 15 residues. The CDR3 nucleotides are TGTGCCAGCAGCTTCAAAGTTTCTGGGGCCAACGTCCTGACTTTC. This gives the protein CASSFKVSGANVLTF. The whole variable domain, remainder taken from reference TRBV7-3 and TRBJ2-6, is GAGVSQTPSNKVTEKGKYVELRCDPISGHTALYWYRQSLGQGPEFLIYFQGTGAADDSGLPNDRFFAVRPEGSVSTLKIQRTERGDSAVYLCASSFKVSGANVLTFGAGSRLTVL.

Worth noting for this clonotype: A much larger clone lies one base from this, so it may be a read error. Since the CDR3 does not end with the conserved phenylalanine or tryptophan, this likely comes from a read error. Written as DNA, the CDR3 is TGTGCCAGCAGCCCTGGACAGCTAGCCAAAAACATTCAGTACGTC. This encodes CASSPGQLAKNIQYV. V usage is TRBV11-2 and J usage is TRBJ2-4, with D maybe TRBD1 (6 bases). Germline V gives CDR1 SGHAT, CDR2 FQNNGV. The germline V and J ends were trimmed by 5 bases and 0 bases, with 11 bases remaining between them. The CDR3 runs to 15 residues.

The J gene is TRBJ2-1, the V gene TRBV4-3; D gene ambiguous. The CDR3 totals 14 residues. Germline-derived CDR1 and CDR2 are LGHNA and YSLEER. Trimming took 4 bases from V and 5 from J, leaving 12 bases between them. The CDR3 coding sequence is TGCGCCAGCAGCCTTGGGTTTACCAACAATGAGCAGTTCTTC. It is translated as CASSLGFTNNEQFF.

This chain joins TRBV19 and TRBJ1-1; D is perhaps TRBD1 (5 bases). Trimming pared 3 bases from V and 2 bases from J, leaving 13 bases between. CDR1 LNHDA and CDR2 SQIVND come from the germline V gene (reference sequence). The length of the CDR3 is 15 residues. The CDR3 spells CASSMTPGANTEAFF. Written as DNA, the CDR3 is TGTGCCAGTAGTATGACCCCCGGGGCAAACACTGAAGCTTTCTTT.